This passage covers 5 T cell receptor beta chains from one sample sequenced in a study of neoadjuvant anti-PD-1 for oral cavity cancer. Sequencing was performed with immunoSEQ multiplex PCR; in TCRdb, only in-frame clones are kept and a portion is missing. This table holds around 5,300 clones, 50% to 60% found once. Time point meaning: after neoadjuvant nivolumab, at surgical resection. The material was tumor tissue, obtained after nivolumab (anti-PD-1) treatment. The receptors derive from a person between 40 and 80 years old with oral cavity squamous cell carcinoma.

The chain combines TRBV19 with TRBJ2-6; D gene unclear. Trimming shortened V by 1 base and J by 0 bases, and 13 bases separated the two germline ends. The CDR3 is made up of 18 amino acids. Germline V CDR1 and CDR2: LNHDA, SQIVND (reference sequence). CDR3 coding DNA: TGTGCCAGTAGTATAGCTGCCCAGATTGTCTCTGGGGCCAACGTCCTGACTTTC. Amino acids: CASSIAAQIVSGANVLTF.

The chain couples TRBV2 to TRBJ2-7; D is unresolved. The CDR3 loop spans 15 amino acids. The germline V gene has CDR1 SNHLY and CDR2 FYNNEI. V was clipped by 4 bases and J by 7 bases, with 20 bases between them. The CDR3 is CASSGIQAILGEQYF. CDR3 DNA: TGTGCCAGCAGTGGAATTCAAGCCATCTTGGGGGAGCAGTACTTC. The whole variable domain, filled in from reference TRBV2 and TRBJ2-7, reads EPEVTQTPSHQVTQMGQEVILRCVPISNHLYFYWYRQILGQKVEFLVSFYNNEISEKSEIFDDQFSVERPDGSNFTLKIRSTKLEDSAMYFCASSGIQAILGEQYFGPGTRLTVT.

This clone was seen only a few times. The chain recombines TRBV25-1 with TRBJ1-3; D is uncertain. V lost 3 bases and J lost 2, with 8 bases in between. Germline loops: CDR1 MGHDK, CDR2 SYGVNS. The CDR3 runs to 14 residues. The CDR3 bases are TGTGCCAGCAGTGAGTTGGGTGCTGGAAACACCATATATTTT. Protein: CASSELGAGNTIYF.

The table lists this clone with a few counts. This chain links TRBV7-9 with TRBJ2-6, with a tentative D call TRBD1 (6 bases). The V and J ends lost 6 bases and 0 bases respectively, with 9 bases between them. The CDR3 extends over 15 amino acids. Germline CDR1 SEHNR, CDR2 FQNEAQ (reference sequence). This CDR3 is CASRLQGSGANVLTF. The CDR3, as DNA: TGTGCCAGCAGACTACAGGGCTCTGGGGCCAACGTCCTGACTTTC.

The gene calls are TRBV25-1 and TRBJ1-1; 9 bases fit TRBD1. CDR3 length equals 13 residues. The trim removed 8 bases at V and 9 bases at J, leaving 10 bases unmatched. Germline loops: CDR1 MGHDK, CDR2 SYGVNS. The CDR3 DNA follows: TGTGCCAGCTTTTCAGGGACAGGGAATCAAGCTTTCTTT. Protein: CASFSGTGNQAFF.